The 13 T cell receptor beta chains listed next were all sequenced from one sample in a study of blood T cells in healthy people across ages. A second PCR of about 6 to 11 cycles used a sample-barcoded 5' primer and a J-beta primer mix. TCRdb re-derived calls from the 5' RACE reads in MiXCR, one entry per CDR3 protein. The sample holds about 720,000 distinct CDR3 sequences, around a fifth seen once. The specimen sequenced was blood. The receptors shown here come from a man aged 70-80 years in good health.

This clonotype was recorded a few times. This chain uses TRBV7-2 with TRBJ2-1; no definite D call. The better agreement between TRBJ2-7 and the DNA end casts doubt on the J call. CDR3 size: 14 residues. CDR1 and CDR2 (germline): SGHTA, FQGNSA. The chain's CDR3 is CASSLAPGPYEQYV. DNA of the CDR3: TGTGCCAGCAGCTTAGCGCCAGGACCTTACGAGCAGTACGTC.

This clonotype was counted a few times. The chain combines TRBV29-1 with TRBJ2-5; D is unresolved. V lost 0 bases, J lost 5 bases, and 13 bases lay in between. Per the germline V gene, CDR1 is SQVTM and CDR2 is ANQGSEA. The length of the CDR3 is 14 residues. The CDR3: CSVEDTGSDETQYF. The CDR3 bases are TGCAGCGTTGAAGATACTGGTTCCGACGAGACCCAGTACTTC.

The chain uses TRBV6-1 and TRBJ2-7; 8 positions match TRBD1. Trimming removed 1 base from V and 5 bases from J; junction bases left unmatched: 7. CDR3 length: 15 residues. The germline V gene encodes CDR1 MNHNS and CDR2 SASEGT. The CDR3 sequence is CASSEVGTGYDEQYF. CDR3 nucleotide sequence: TGTGCCAGCAGTGAAGTGGGGACAGGTTACGACGAGCAGTACTTC.

The V gene is TRBV20-1, the J gene TRBJ1-1; D unresolved. The CDR3 length is 13 residues. Germline CDR1 and CDR2: DFQATT and SNEGSKA (reference sequence). V lost 6 bases and J 0 bases, leaving 11 bases between the germline ends. The CDR3 nucleotides are TGCAGTGCCCCGGCCATGATGAACACTGAAGCTTTCTTT. Protein sequence: CSAPAMMNTEAFF.

This clonotype was recorded a few times. CDR3 amino acids: CASSPWGERGSYEQYF. The CDR3 region has the DNA TGTGCCAGTAGCCCCTGGGGGGAGCGAGGCTCCTACGAGCAGTACTTC. V and J are TRBV19 and TRBJ2-7, with D possibly TRBD2 on 6 matching bases. V gave up 6 bases and J gave up 0 bases, with 18 bases separating them. The CDR3 length is 16 residues. Germline V CDR1 and CDR2: LNHDA, SQIVND (reference sequence). Combining the CDR3 with reference TRBV19 and TRBJ2-7 gives the whole variable domain DGGITQSPKYLFRKEGQNVTLSCEQNLNHDAMYWYRQDPGQGLRLIYYSQIVNDFQKGDIAEGYSVSREKKESFPLTVTSAQKNPTAFYLCASSPWGERGSYEQYFGPGTRLTVT.

The CDR3 here is CASSSNAVPADTQYF. In nucleotides, the CDR3 is TGTGCCAGCAGTAGCAACGCCGTACCCGCAGATACGCAGTATTTT. The chain uses TRBV2 and TRBJ2-3; no definite D call. The CDR3 totals 15 residues. Germline-derived CDR1 and CDR2 are SNHLY and FYNNEI. V was clipped by 5 bases and J by 4 bases, with 16 bases between them.

The chain has TRBV28 and TRBJ2-7; 8 bases fit TRBD2. The CDR3 runs to 14 residues. After removal of 6 bases from V and 2 bases from J, the junction contained 6 bases not matched to a gene. Germline CDR1 and CDR2: MDHEN and SYDVKM. CDR3 region: CASRASGPTYEQYF. CDR3 sequence (DNA): TGTGCCAGCAGGGCTAGCGGGCCGACCTACGAGCAGTACTTC.

The genes are TRBV10-3 and TRBJ1-2; D gene unclear. Germline V lookup: CDR1 ENHRY, CDR2 SYGVKD. This CDR3 has 14 residues. Deletions cut 8 bases from V and 4 bases from J, with 17 bases between. The CDR3 region has the DNA TGTGCCATCGGAGGAACAGCGTCGGTCTATGGCTACACCTTC. The encoded protein is CAIGGTASVYGYTF.

This clonotype was counted a few times. CDR3 bases: TGTGCCAGTAGTATAGTTTTGACTAGCGGGACCACGAATTACAATGAGCAGTTCTTC. This sequence encodes CASSIVLTSGTTNYNEQFF. This chain joins TRBV19 and TRBJ2-1, with TRBD2 matching 11 bases. CDR3 length: 19 amino acids. CDR1 is LNHDA, CDR2 SQIVND, per germline (reference sequence). Losses at the gene ends were 1 base for V and 4 bases for J; bases not matched to a gene: 12. The variable domain in full, completed from reference TRBV19 and TRBJ2-1, reads DGGITQSPKYLFRKEGQNVTLSCEQNLNHDAMYWYRQDPGQGLRLIYYSQIVNDFQKGDIAEGYSVSREKKESFPLTVTSAQKNPTAFYLCASSIVLTSGTTNYNEQFFGPGTRLTVL.

This chain connects TRBV5-1 to TRBJ2-5; D gene unclear. Near its end, the DNA agrees better with TRBJ2-1, so the J call may be wrong. The CDR3 extends over 15 amino acids. The germline V gene encodes CDR1 SGHRS and CDR2 YFSETQ. This CDR3 is CASSLEGDSYNEQFF. For the CDR3, the DNA is TGCGCCAGCAGCTTGGAGGGTGATTCCTACAATGAGCAGTTCTTC.

This sequence joins TRBV7-2 and TRBJ2-1; TRBD2 matches at 11 bases. This CDR3 comprises 15 residues. The germline V gene has CDR1 SGHTA and CDR2 FQGNSA. J lost 5 bases, V lost 6 bases, and 6 bases had no gene match. The CDR3 spells CASRLSGRADNEQFF. CDR3 in DNA: TGTGCCAGCAGACTTAGCGGGAGGGCGGACAATGAGCAGTTCTTC.

The chain has TRBV28 and TRBJ1-2; 9 nucleotides agree with TRBD1. Germline V gene sequence: CDR1 MDHEN, CDR2 SYDVKM. The CDR3 has 14 residues. J gave up 4 bases and V 6 bases, and 6 bases lay outside the gene matches. CDR3 in DNA: TGTGCCAGCAGGTCTTCGGACAGGGGCTATGGCTACACCTTC. Translating gives CASRSSDRGYGYTF.

This clonotype was seen more than once but under ten times. The chain joins TRBV19 to TRBJ1-5, with 7 bases identical to TRBD1. This CDR3 region has 14 residues. The V gene's germline CDR1 is LNHDA and CDR2 SQIVND (reference sequence). Trimming removed 5 bases from V and 5 bases from J; junction bases left unmatched: 6. The CDR3 spells CASSAETGHQPQHF. In DNA, the CDR3 is TGTGCCAGTAGTGCCGAGACAGGGCATCAGCCCCAGCATTTT.